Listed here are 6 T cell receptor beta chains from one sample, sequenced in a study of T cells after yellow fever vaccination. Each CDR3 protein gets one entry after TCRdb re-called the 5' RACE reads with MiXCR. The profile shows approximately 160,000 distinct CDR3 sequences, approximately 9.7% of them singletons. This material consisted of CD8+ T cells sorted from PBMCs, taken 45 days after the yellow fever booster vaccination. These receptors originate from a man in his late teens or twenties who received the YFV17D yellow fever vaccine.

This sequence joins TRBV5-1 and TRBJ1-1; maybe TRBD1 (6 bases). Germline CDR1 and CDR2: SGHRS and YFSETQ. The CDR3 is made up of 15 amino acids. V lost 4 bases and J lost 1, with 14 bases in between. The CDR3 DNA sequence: TGCGCCAGCAGCAGAAGCCCGACAGGGAACACTGAAGCTTTCTTT. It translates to CASSRSPTGNTEAFF.

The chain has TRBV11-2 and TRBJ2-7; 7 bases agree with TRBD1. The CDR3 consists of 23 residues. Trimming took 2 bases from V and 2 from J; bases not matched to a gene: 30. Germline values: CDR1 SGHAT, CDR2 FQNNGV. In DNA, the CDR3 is TGTGCCAGCAGCTTAAGGAGACAGGGAGCGATCGTGCTGGAGGACCCGAACGCCTACGAGCAGTACTTC. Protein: CASSLRRQGAIVLEDPNAYEQYF.

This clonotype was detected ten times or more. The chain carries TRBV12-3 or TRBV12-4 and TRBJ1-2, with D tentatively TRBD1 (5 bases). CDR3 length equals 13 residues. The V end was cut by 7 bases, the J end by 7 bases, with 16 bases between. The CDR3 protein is CASTQGQWGGYTF. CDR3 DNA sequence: TGTGCCAGCACCCAGGGTCAGTGGGGTGGCTACACCTTC.

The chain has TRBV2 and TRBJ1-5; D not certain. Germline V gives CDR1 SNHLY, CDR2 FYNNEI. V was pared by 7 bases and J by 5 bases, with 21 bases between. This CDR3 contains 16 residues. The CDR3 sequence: CASTSGDGRRDQPQHF. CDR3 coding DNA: TGTGCCAGCACCTCGGGAGACGGACGTAGGGATCAGCCCCAGCATTTT.

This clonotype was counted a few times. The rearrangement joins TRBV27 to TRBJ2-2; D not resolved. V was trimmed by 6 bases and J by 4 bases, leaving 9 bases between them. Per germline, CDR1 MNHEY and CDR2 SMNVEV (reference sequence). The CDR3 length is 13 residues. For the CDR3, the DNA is TGTGCCAGCAGATCATACGGCACCGGGGAGCTGTTTTTT. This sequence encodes CASRSYGTGELFF.

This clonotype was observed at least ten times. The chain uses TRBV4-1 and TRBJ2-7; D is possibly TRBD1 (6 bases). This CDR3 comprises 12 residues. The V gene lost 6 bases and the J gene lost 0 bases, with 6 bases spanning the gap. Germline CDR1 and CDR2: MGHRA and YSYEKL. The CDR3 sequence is CASRDSSYEQYF. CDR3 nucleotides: TGCGCCAGCAGGGACAGCTCCTACGAGCAGTACTTC.